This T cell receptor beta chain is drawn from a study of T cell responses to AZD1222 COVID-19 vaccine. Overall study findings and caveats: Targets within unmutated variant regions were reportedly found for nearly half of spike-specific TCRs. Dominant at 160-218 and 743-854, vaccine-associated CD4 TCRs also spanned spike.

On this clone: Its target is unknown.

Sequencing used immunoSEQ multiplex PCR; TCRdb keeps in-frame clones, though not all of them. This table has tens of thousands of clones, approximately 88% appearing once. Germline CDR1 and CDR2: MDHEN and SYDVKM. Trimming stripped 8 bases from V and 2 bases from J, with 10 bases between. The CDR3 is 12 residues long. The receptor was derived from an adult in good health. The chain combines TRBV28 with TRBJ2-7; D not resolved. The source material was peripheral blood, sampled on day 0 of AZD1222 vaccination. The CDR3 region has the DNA TGTGCCAGCGAGGATCAGGCCTACGAGCAGTACTTC. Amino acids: CASEDQAYEQYF.